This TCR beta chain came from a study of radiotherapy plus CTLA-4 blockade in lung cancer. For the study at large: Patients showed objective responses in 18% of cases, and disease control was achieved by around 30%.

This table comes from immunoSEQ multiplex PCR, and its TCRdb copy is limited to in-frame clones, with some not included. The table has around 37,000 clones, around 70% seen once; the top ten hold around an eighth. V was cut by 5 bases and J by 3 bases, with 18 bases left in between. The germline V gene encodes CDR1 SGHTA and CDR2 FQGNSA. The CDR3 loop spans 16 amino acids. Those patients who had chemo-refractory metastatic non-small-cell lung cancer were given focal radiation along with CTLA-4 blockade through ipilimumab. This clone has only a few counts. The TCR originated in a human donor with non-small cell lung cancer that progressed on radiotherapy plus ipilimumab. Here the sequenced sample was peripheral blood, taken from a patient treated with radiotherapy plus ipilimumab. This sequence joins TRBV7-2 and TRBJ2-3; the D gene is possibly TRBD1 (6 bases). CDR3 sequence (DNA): TGTGCCAGCAGCCCAAGAGGGGGTCCTAGGACAGATACGCAGTATTTT. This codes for CASSPRGGPRTDTQYF.